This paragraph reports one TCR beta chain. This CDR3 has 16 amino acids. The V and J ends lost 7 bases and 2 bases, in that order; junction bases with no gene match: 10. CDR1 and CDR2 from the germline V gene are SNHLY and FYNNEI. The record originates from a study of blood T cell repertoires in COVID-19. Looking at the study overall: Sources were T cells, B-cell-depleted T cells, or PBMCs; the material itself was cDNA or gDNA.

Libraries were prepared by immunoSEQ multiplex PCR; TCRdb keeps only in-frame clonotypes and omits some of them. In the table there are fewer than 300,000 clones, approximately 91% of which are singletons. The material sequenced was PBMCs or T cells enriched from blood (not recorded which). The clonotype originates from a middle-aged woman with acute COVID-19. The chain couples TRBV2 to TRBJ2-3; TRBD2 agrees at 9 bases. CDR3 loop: CASKKEAGGNTDTQYF. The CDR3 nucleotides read TGTGCCAGCAAGAAGGAGGCGGGGGGGAACACAGATACGCAGTATTTT. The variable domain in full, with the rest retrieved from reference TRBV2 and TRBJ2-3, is EPEVTQTPSHQVTQMGQEVILRCVPISNHLYFYWYRQILGQKVEFLVSFYNNEISEKSEIFDDQFSVERPDGSNFTLKIRSTKLEDSAMYFCASKKEAGGNTDTQYFGPGTRLTVL.